This T cell receptor (beta chain) was obtained from a study of shared clonotypes between healthy human individuals. V was cut by 3 bases and J by 1 base, with 4 bases left in between. Per the germline V gene, CDR1 is MNHEY and CDR2 is SMNVEV (reference sequence). CDR3 length equals 13 residues. Details on this clone: The same CDR3 is also encoded by other DNA sequences in this sample.

Generated by immunoSEQ multiplex PCR, the TCRdb table keeps only in-frame clones and is missing some. In the table there are fewer than 1.6 million clones, about 98.5% of which are singletons. V usage is TRBV27 and J usage is TRBJ1-5, with unresolved D. The origin of this receptor is a man aged 25-40 years in good health. The sample was naive CD4+ T cells sorted from blood. The sample's subset: CD45RA+ positively selected. As DNA, the CDR3 is TGTGCCAGCAGTTTGCAGAGCAATCAGCCCCAGCATTTT. This translates into CASSLQSNQPQHF.